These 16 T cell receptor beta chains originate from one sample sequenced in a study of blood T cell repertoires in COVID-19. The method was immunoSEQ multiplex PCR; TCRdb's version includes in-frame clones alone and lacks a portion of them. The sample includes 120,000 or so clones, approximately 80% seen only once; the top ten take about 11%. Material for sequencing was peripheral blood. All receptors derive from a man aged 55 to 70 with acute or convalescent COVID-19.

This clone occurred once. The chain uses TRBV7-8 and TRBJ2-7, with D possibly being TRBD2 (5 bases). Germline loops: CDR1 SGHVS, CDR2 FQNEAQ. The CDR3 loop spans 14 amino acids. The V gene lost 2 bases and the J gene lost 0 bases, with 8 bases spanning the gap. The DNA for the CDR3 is TGTGCCAGCAGCTTACGGACTGTCTCCTACGAGCAGTACTTC. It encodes CASSLRTVSYEQYF. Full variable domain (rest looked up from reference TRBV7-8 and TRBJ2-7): GAGVSQSPRYKVAKRGQDVALRCDPISGHVSLFWYQQALGQGPEFLTYFQNEAQLDKSGLPSDRFFAERPEGSVSTLKIQRTQQEDSAVYLCASSLRTVSYEQYFGPGTRLTVT.

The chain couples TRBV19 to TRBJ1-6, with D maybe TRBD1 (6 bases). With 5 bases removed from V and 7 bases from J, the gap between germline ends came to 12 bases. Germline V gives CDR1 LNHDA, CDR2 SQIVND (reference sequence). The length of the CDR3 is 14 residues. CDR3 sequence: CASSEYRENSPLHF. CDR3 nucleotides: TGTGCCAGTAGTGAATACAGGGAGAATTCACCCCTCCACTTT. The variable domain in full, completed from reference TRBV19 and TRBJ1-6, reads DGGITQSPKYLFRKEGQNVTLSCEQNLNHDAMYWYRQDPGQGLRLIYYSQIVNDFQKGDIAEGYSVSREKKESFPLTVTSAQKNPTAFYLCASSEYRENSPLHFGNGTRLTVT.

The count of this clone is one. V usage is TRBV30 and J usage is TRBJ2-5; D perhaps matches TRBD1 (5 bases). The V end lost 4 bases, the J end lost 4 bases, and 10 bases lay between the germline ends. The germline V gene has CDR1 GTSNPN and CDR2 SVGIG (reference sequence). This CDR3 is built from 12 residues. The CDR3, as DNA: TGTGCCTGGAAGCAGGGCCCAGAGACCCAGTACTTC. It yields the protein CAWKQGPETQYF.

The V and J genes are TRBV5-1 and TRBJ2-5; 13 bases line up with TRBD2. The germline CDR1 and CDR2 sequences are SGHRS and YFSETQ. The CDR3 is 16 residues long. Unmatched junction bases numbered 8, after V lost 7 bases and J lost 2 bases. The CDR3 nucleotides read TGCGCCAGCGGGTCCCGACTAGCGGGAGGTCAAGAGACCCAGTACTTC. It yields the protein CASGSRLAGGQETQYF.

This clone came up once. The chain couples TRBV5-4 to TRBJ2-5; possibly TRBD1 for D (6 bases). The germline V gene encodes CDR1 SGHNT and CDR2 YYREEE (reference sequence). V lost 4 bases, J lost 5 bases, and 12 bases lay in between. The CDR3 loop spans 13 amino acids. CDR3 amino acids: CASSIQGRETQYF. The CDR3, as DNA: TGTGCCAGCAGCATACAGGGCCGGGAGACCCAGTACTTC.

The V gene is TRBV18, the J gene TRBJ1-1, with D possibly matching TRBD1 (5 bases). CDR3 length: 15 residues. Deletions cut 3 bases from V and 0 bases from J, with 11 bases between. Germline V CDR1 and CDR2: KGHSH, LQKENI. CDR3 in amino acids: CASSPGSTVNTEAFF. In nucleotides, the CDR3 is TGTGCCAGCTCACCGGGGTCGACAGTGAACACTGAAGCTTTCTTT.

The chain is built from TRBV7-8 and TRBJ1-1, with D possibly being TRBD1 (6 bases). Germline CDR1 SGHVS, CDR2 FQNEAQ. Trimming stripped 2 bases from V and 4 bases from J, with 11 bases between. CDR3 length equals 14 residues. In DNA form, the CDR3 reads TGTGCCAGCAGCTTAAATTCCAGGGGCACTGAAGCTTTCTTT. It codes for CASSLNSRGTEAFF.

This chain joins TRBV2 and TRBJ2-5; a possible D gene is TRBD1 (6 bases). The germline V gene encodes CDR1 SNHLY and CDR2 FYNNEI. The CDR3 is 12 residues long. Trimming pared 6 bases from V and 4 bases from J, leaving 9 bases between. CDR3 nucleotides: TGTGCCAGCAGCCAGGGGCGAGAGACCCAGTACTTC. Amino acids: CASSQGRETQYF.

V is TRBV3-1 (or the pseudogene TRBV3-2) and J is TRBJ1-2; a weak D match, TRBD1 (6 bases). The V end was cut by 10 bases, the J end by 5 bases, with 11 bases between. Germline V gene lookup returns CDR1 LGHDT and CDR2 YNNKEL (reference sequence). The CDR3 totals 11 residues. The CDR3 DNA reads TGTGCCACCACAGGGAGATATGGCTACACCTTC. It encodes CATTGRYGYTF.

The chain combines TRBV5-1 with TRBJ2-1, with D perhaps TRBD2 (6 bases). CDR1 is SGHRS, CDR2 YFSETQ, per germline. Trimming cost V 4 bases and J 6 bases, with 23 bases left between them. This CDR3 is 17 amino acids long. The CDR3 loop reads CASSARGSGLFSNEQFF. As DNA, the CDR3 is TGCGCCAGCAGCGCGCGGGGAAGTGGACTCTTCTCCAATGAGCAGTTCTTC.

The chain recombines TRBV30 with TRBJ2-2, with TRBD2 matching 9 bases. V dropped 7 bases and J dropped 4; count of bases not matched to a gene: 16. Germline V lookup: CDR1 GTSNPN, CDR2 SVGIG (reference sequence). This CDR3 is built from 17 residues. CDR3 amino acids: CASPTAAAGGFTGELFF. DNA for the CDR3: TGTGCCTCCCCGACAGCCGCGGCGGGAGGGTTCACCGGGGAGCTGTTTTTT. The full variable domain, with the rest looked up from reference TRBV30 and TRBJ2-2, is SQTIHQWPATLVQPVGSPLSLECTVEGTSNPNLYWYRQAAGRGLQLLFYSVGIGQISSEVPQNLSASRPQDRQFILSSKKLLLSDSGFYLCASPTAAAGGFTGELFFGEGSRLTVL.

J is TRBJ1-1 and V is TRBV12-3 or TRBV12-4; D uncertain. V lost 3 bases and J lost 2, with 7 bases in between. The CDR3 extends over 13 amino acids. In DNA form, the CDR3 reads TGTGCCAGCAGTTTGGCGGCTAACACTGAAGCTTTCTTT. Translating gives CASSLAANTEAFF.

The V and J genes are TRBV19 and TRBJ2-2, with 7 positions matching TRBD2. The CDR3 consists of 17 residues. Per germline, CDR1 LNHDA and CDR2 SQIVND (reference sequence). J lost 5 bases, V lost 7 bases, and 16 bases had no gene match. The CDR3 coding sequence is TGTGCCAGTACATTGAGTAGAGGCGGGAGAAAGACCGGGGAGCTGTTTTTT. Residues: CASTLSRGGRKTGELFF. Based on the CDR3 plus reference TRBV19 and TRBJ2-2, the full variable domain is DGGITQSPKYLFRKEGQNVTLSCEQNLNHDAMYWYRQDPGQGLRLIYYSQIVNDFQKGDIAEGYSVSREKKESFPLTVTSAQKNPTAFYLCASTLSRGGRKTGELFFGEGSRLTVL.

The CDR3 DNA follows: TGCGCCAGCAGCCAAGGCCTAGGTCAGCCCCAGCATTTT. Translation gives CASSQGLGQPQHF. The rearrangement joins TRBV4-1 to TRBJ1-5; D is uncertain. The V end was cut by 1 base, the J end by 6 bases, with 7 bases between. This CDR3 is built from 13 residues. Per germline, CDR1 MGHRA and CDR2 YSYEKL.

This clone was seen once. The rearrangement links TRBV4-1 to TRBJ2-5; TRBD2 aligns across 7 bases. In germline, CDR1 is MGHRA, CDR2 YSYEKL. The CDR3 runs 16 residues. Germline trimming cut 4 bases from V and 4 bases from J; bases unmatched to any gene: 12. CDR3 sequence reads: CASSRWGSGAGETQYF. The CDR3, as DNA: TGCGCCAGCAGCCGGTGGGGCAGCGGGGCCGGAGAGACCCAGTACTTC.

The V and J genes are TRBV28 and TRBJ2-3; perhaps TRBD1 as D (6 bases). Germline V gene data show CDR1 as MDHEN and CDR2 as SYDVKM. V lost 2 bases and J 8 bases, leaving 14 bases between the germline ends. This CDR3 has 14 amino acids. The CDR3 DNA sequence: TGTGCCAGCAGTTTAGGTCAGGGGCATGGTACGCAGTATTTT. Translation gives CASSLGQGHGTQYF.